The clone carrying this T cell receptor beta chain has more than one count but fewer than ten. This specimen comes from a study of blood T cells in healthy people across ages. Germline CDR1 SGHRS, CDR2 YFSETQ. The CDR3 is made up of 16 amino acids. The V gene end was trimmed by 3 bases and the J gene end by 0 bases; junction bases not matched to a gene: 6. For the second PCR, which ran for roughly 7 to 11 cycles, a sample-barcoded 5' primer and a J-beta primer mix were used. Each CDR3 protein gets one entry after TCRdb re-called the 5' RACE reads with MiXCR. Among 1.2 million to 1.5 million distinct CDR3 sequences listed, approximately 38% were seen once.

This TCR was sampled from a woman between 18 and 29 years old in good health. J is TRBJ2-1 and V is TRBV5-1; 7 nucleotides agree with TRBD2. Specimen: blood. The CDR3 coding sequence is TGCGCCAGCAGCTCTGGAGGCGGGAGCTCCTACAATGAGCAGTTCTTC. This gives the protein CASSSGGGSSYNEQFF.